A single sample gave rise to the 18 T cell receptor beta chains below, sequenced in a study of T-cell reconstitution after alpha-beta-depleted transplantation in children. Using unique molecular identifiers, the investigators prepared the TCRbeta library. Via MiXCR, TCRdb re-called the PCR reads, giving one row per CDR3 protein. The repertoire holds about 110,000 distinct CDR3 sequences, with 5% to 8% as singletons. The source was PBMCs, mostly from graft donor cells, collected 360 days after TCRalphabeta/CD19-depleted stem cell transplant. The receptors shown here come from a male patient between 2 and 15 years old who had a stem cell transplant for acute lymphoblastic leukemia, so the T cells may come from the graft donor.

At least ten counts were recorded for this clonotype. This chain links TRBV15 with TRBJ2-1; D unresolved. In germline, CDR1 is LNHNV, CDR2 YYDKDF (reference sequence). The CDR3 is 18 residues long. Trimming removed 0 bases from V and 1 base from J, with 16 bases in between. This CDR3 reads CATSRDIRRVGSYNEQFF. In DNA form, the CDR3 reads TGTGCCACCAGCAGAGATATCCGTCGTGTGGGGTCCTACAATGAGCAGTTCTTC.

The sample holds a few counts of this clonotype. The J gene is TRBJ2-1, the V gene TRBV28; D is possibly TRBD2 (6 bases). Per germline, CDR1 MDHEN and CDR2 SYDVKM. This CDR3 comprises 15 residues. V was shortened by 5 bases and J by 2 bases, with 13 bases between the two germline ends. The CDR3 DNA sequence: TGTGCCAGCAGTCCTCCAGCGGGCCCCTACAATGAGCAGTTCTTC. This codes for CASSPPAGPYNEQFF.

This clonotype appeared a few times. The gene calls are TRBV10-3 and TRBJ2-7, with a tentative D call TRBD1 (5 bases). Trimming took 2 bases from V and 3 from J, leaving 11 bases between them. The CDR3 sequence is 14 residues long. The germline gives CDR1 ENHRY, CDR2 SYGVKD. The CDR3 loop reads CAISEVAQGYEQYF. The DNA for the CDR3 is TGTGCCATCAGTGAGGTGGCCCAGGGCTACGAGCAGTACTTC.

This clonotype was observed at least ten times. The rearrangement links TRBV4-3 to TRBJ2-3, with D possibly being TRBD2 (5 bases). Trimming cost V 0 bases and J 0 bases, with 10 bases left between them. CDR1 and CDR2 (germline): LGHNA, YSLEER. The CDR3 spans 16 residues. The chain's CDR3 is CASSQEAGPSTDTQYF. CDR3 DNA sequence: TGCGCCAGCAGCCAAGAGGCGGGTCCTAGCACAGATACGCAGTATTTT.

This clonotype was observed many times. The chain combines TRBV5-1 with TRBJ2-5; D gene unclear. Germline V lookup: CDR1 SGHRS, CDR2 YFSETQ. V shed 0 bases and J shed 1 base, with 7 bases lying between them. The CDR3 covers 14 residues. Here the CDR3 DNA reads TGCGCCAGCAGCTTGGGTCAGATCCAAGAGACCCAGTACTTC. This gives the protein CASSLGQIQETQYF.

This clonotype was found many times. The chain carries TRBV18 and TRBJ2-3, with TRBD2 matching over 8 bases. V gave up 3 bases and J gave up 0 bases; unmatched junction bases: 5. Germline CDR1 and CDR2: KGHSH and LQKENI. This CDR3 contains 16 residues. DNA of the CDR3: TGTGCCAGCTCACCTGGACTAGCCCTCAGCACAGATACGCAGTATTTT. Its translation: CASSPGLALSTDTQYF.

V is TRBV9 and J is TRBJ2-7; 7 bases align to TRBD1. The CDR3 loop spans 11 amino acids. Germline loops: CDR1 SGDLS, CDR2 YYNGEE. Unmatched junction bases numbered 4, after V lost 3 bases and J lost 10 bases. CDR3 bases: TGTGCCAGCAGCGACAGGACAGGACAGTACTTC. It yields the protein CASSDRTGQYF. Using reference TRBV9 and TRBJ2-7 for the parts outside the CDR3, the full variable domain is DSGVTQTPKHLITATGQRVTLRCSPRSGDLSVYWYQQSLDQGLQFLIQYYNGEERAKGNILERFSAQQFPDLHSELNLSSLELGDSALYFCASSDRTGQYFGPGTRLTVT.

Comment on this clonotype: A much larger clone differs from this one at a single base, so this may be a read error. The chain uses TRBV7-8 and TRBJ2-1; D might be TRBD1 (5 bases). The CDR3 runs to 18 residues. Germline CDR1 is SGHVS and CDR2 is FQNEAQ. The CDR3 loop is CASRLAGVTGLPYNEQFF. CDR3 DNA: TGTGCCAGCAGGTTAGCTGGGGTCACAGGTCTACCCTACAATGAGCAGTTCTTC.

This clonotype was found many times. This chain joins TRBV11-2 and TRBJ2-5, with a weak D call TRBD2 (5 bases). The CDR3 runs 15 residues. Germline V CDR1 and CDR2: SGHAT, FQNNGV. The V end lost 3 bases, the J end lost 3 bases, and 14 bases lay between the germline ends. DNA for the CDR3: TGTGCCAGCAGCTTCTGGGCCTTGGGAGAAGAGACCCAGTACTTC. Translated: CASSFWALGEETQYF.

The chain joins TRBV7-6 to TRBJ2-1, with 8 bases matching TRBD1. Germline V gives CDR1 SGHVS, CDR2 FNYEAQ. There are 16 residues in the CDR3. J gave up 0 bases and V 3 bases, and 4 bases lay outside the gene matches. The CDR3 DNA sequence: TGTGCCAGCAGCTTCAGGACAGGGCCCTCCTACAATGAGCAGTTCTTC. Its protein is CASSFRTGPSYNEQFF.

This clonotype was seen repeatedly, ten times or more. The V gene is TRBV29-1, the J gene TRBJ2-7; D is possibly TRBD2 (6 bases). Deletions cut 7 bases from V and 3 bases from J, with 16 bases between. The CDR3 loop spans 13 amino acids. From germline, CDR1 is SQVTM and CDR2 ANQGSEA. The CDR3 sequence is CSARDSPLYEQYF. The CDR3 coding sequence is TGCAGCGCCCGGGACTCCCCCCTCTACGAGCAGTACTTC.

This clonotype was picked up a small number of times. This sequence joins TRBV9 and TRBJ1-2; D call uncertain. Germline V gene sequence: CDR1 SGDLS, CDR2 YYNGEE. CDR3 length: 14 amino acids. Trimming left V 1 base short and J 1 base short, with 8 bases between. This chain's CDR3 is CASSVQGFNYGYTF. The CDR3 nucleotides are TGTGCCAGCAGCGTACAAGGTTTTAACTATGGCTACACCTTC. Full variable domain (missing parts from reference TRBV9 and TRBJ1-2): DSGVTQTPKHLITATGQRVTLRCSPRSGDLSVYWYQQSLDQGLQFLIQYYNGEERAKGNILERFSAQQFPDLHSELNLSSLELGDSALYFCASSVQGFNYGYTFGSGTRLTVV.

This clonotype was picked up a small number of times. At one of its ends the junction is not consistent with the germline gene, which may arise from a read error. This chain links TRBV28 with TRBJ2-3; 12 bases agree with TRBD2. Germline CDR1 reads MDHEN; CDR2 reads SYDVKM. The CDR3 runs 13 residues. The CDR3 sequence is CASLAGGPDTQYF. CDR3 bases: TGTGCCAGCCTAGCGGGAGGGCCGGATACGCAGTATTTC.

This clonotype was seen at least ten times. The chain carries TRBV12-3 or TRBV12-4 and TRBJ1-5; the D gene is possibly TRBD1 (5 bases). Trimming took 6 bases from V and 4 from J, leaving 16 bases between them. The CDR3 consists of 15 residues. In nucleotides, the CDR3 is TGTGCCAGCAGCTCCACCGGGACTGAAAATCAGCCCCAGCATTTT. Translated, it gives CASSSTGTENQPQHF.

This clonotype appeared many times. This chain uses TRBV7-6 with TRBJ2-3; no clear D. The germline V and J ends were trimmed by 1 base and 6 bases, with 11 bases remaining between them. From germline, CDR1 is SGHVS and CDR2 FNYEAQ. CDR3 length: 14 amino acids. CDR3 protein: CASSLEAASDTQYF. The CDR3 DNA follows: TGTGCCAGCAGCTTAGAGGCCGCCAGCGATACGCAGTATTTT.

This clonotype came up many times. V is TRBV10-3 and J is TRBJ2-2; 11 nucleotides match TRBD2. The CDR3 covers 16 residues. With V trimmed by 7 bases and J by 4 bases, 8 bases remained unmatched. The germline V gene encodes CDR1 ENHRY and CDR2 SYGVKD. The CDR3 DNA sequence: TGTGCCATCAAGCTAGCGGGAGGTGGTAGCACCGGGGAGCTGTTTTTT. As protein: CAIKLAGGGSTGELFF.

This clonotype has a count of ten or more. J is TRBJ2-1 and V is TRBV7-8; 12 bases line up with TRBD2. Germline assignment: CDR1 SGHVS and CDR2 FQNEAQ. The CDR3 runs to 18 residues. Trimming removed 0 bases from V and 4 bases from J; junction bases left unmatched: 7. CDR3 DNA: TGTGCCAGCAGCTTAGCACTAGCGGGAGGACCTATGTACAATGAGCAGTTCTTC. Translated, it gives CASSLALAGGPMYNEQFF.

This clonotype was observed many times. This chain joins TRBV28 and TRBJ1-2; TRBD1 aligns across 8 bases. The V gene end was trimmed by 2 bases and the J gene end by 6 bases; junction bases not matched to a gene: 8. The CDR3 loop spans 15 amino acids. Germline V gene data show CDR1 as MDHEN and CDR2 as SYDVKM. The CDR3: CASSLIQGALNGYTF. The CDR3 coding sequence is TGTGCCAGCAGTTTAATCCAGGGGGCGCTGAATGGCTACACCTTC.